These T cell receptor beta chains were read from a single sample in a study of blood T cell repertoires in COVID-19. The method was immunoSEQ multiplex PCR; TCRdb's version includes in-frame clones alone and lacks a portion of them. Among some 490,000 clones listed, 70% to 90% were seen once. Sample: peripheral blood. These receptors all come from a human donor in a cohort sampled during active COVID-19. The CDR3 runs from the conserved cysteine through the conserved F or W. The D gene is left open where the match is weak. Clone size, where shown, is once, few, many, or a class for clones that have expanded.

j_gene | v_gene | abundance | d_gene | CDR3aa | CDR3nt
TRBJ2-1 | TRBV6-1 | NA | NA | CASSEVSTNSYNEQFF | TGTGCCAGCAGTGAAGTGAGCACTAACTCCTACAATGAGCAGTTCTTC
TRBJ2-7 | TRBV9 | NA | NA | CASSVGFTGSSYEQYF | TGTGCCAGCAGCGTAGGGTTTACCGGGAGCTCCTACGAGCAGTACTTC
TRBJ2-3 | TRBV4-1 | NA | TRBD2 | CASSLRLATTDTQYF | TGCGCCAGCAGCCTCCGACTAGCGACGACAGATACGCAGTATTTT
TRBJ1-2 | TRBV12-3/TRBV12-4 | NA | TRBD1 | CASSLRQGPGYTF | TGTGCCAGCAGTCTAAGACAGGGTCCGGGCTACACCTTC
TRBJ2-5 | TRBV7-9 | NA | TRBD1 | CASSYGTGTETQYF | TGTGCCAGCAGCTACGGGACAGGGACAGAGACCCAGTACTTC
TRBJ2-1 | TRBV6-1 | NA | NA | CASSETSSPSEQFF | TGTGCCAGCAGTGAAACTAGCTCCCCCAGTGAGCAGTTCTTC
TRBJ1-1 | TRBV12-5 | NA | TRBD1 | CASGSTGGTEAFF | TGTGCTAGTGGTTCGACAGGGGGAACTGAAGCTTTCTTT
TRBJ2-5 | TRBV2 | NA | NA | CASNRQTQETQYF | TGTGCCAGCAACCGACAGACTCAAGAGACCCAGTACTTC
TRBJ1-2 | TRBV3-1/TRBV3-2 | NA | NA | CASSPNLIYGYTF | TGTGCCAGCAGCCCTAATCTCATCTATGGCTACACCTTC
TRBJ2-2 | TRBV11-3 | NA | TRBD2 | CASSPRGGEAGELFF | TGTGCCAGCAGCCCCCGGGGAGGGGAAGCCGGGGAGCTGTTTTTT
TRBJ2-3 | TRBV5-5 | NA | NA | CASSLRDGLTDTQYF | TGTGCCAGCAGCTTGCGGGATGGCCTCACAGATACGCAGTATTTT
TRBJ1-5 | TRBV7-2 | NA | NA | CASSLVRGQPQHF | TGTGCCAGCAGCTTAGTGAGAGGTCAGCCCCAGCATTTT
TRBJ1-5 | TRBV6-2/TRBV6-3 | NA | NA | CASSILGAGNQPQHF | TGTGCCAGCAGTATATTAGGGGCTGGCAATCAGCCCCAGCATTTT
TRBJ2-1 | TRBV21-1 | NA | NA | CASSKVGRKYRGDNEQFF | TGTGCCAGCAGCAAAGTAGGGCGCAAGTACAGGGGGGACAATGAGCAGTTCTTC
TRBJ1-2 | TRBV3-1/TRBV3-2 | NA | NA | CASSHLGEAHGYTF | TGTGCCAGCAGCCATCTTGGGGAGGCCCATGGCTACACCTTC
TRBJ2-5 | TRBV9 | NA | TRBD2 | CASSVGAGGGTETQYF | TGTGCCAGCAGCGTAGGAGCCGGGGGGGGCACAGAGACCCAGTACTTC
TRBJ2-3 | TRBV9 | NA | NA | CASSVRGTDTQYF | TGTGCCAGCAGCGTACGAGGGACAGATACGCAGTATTTT
TRBJ2-3 | TRBV5-1 | NA | TRBD2 | CASSLTGIAGSDTQYF | TGCGCCAGCAGCTTGACGGGGATAGCGGGTTCTGATACGCAGTATTTT
TRBJ1-5 | TRBV18 | NA | NA | CASSPSTGQGPQHF | TGTGCCAGCTCACCTTCAACAGGGCAAGGGCCCCAGCATTTT
TRBJ1-2 | TRBV5-4 | NA | NA | CASSTPLTGNYGYTF | TGTGCCAGCAGCACCCCCCTCACAGGGAACTATGGCTACACCTTC
TRBJ2-4 | TRBV5-8 | NA | TRBD2 | CASSLFLAGGPGAKNIQYF | TGTGCCAGCAGCTTGTTTCTAGCGGGAGGGCCGGGGGCCAAAAACATTCAGTACTTC
TRBJ2-1 | TRBV4-3 | NA | TRBD2 | CASSQELAGGPSKFF | TGCGCCAGCAGCCAAGAGCTAGCGGGAGGGCCCTCGAAGTTCTTC
TRBJ2-3 | TRBV23-1 | NA | NA | CASSIIRTGTDTQYF | TGCGCCAGCAGCATCATACGGACAGGCACAGATACGCAGTATTTT
TRBJ1-3 | TRBV2 | NA | NA | CASSERRNTIYF | TGTGCCAGCAGTGAGAGGAGAAACACCATATATTTT
TRBJ1-5 | TRBV7-2 | NA | TRBD1 | CASSSGTGGQPQHF | TGTGCCAGCAGCTCGGGGACAGGGGGGCAGCCCCAGCATTTT
TRBJ2-7 | TRBV3-1/TRBV3-2 | NA | NA | CASSQVQGAYEQYF | TGTGCCAGCAGCCAAGTACAAGGGGCCTACGAGCAGTACTTC
TRBJ2-7 | TRBV20-1 | NA | NA | CSARDHNEQYF | TGCAGTGCTAGAGATCACAACGAACAGTACTTC
TRBJ2-1 | TRBV6-2/TRBV6-3 | NA | TRBD2 | CASSWVAGGLGNEQFF | TGTGCCAGCAGTTGGGTAGCGGGAGGGCTGGGCAATGAGCAGTTCTTC
TRBJ2-7 | TRBV2 | NA | TRBD1 | CASRVRDRGSYEQYF | TGTGCCAGCAGGGTCCGGGACAGGGGCTCCTACGAGCAGTACTTC
TRBJ2-5 | TRBV10-2 | NA | NA | CASRTRATGTQYF | TGCGCCAGCAGAACCAGGGCCACGGGGACCCAGTACTTC
TRBJ1-1 | TRBV10-3 | NA | NA | CAIGIGGTEAFF | TGTGCCATCGGAATAGGGGGCACTGAAGCTTTCTTT
TRBJ2-1 | TRBV11-3 | NA | TRBD2 | CASSLGGGRGYNEQFF | TGTGCCAGCAGCTTAGGCGGCGGGAGGGGTTACAATGAGCAGTTCTTC
TRBJ2-3 | TRBV5-4 | NA | NA | CASSLGRRTDTQYF | TGTGCCAGCAGCTTAGGGAGACGCACAGATACGCAGTATTTT
TRBJ2-1 | TRBV9 | NA | NA | CASSQMGRRAESSYNEQFF | TGTGCCAGCAGTCAAATGGGGAGGAGAGCGGAGAGCTCCTACAATGAGCAGTTCTTC
TRBJ2-3 | TRBV9 | few | NA | CASSVVSSVRGADTQYF | TGTGCCAGCAGCGTAGTCTCTAGCGTGAGGGGTGCAGATACGCAGTATTTT
TRBJ1-2 | TRBV5-6 | NA | NA | CASTLGQGKDGYTF | TGTGCCAGCACTTTGGGGCAGGGGAAAGATGGCTACACCTTC
TRBJ2-7 | TRBV14 | NA | NA | CASSQVGRQRDEQYF | TGTGCCAGCAGCCAAGTGGGGCGACAGCGGGACGAGCAGTACTTC
TRBJ1-4 | TRBV5-1 | NA | TRBD1 | CASSSQGATNEKLFF | TGCGCCAGCAGCTCACAGGGGGCAACTAATGAAAAACTGTTTTTT
TRBJ1-5 | TRBV2 | NA | TRBD1 | CASRTTGGNQPQHF | TGTGCCAGCAGGACAACAGGGGGCAATCAGCCCCAGCATTTT
TRBJ1-6 | TRBV6-5 | NA | TRBD1 | CAGGTVDNSPLHF | TGTGCCGGGGGGACAGTTGATAATTCACCCCTCCACTTT
TRBJ2-1 | TRBV7-2 | NA | NA | CASSMGRGNEQFF | TGTGCCAGCAGCATGGGCCGTGGGAATGAGCAGTTCTTC
TRBJ2-2 | TRBV5-5 | NA | TRBD1 | CASSSGTGHTGELFF | TGTGCCAGCAGCTCGGGGACAGGGCACACCGGGGAGCTGTTTTTT
TRBJ2-1 | TRBV19 | NA | TRBD1 | CASSPTGQGFNEQFF | TGTGCCAGTAGCCCAACGGGACAGGGATTCAATGAGCAGTTCTTC
TRBJ2-1 | TRBV7-3 | NA | NA | CASSSRPNEQFF | TGTGCCAGCAGCTCGCGGCCCAATGAGCAGTTCTTC
TRBJ2-3 | TRBV9 | NA | TRBD2 | CASSPRGAGGGTDTQYF | TGTGCCAGCAGCCCCCGTGGAGCGGGGGGGGGCACAGATACGCAGTATTTT
TRBJ1-2 | TRBV12-3/TRBV12-4 | NA | NA | CASSSRFGGGYTF | TGTGCCAGCAGCTCGCGTTTCGGGGGTGGCTACACCTTC
TRBJ2-1 | TRBV28 | NA | TRBD2 | CASSSSGRAPDEQFF | TGTGCCAGCAGTTCGAGCGGGAGGGCCCCCGATGAGCAGTTCTTC
TRBJ1-4 | TRBV19 | NA | NA | CASSPRAGGNEKLFF | TGTGCCAGTAGTCCAAGGGCCGGGGGTAATGAAAAACTGTTTTTT
TRBJ2-2 | TRBV7-9 | NA | TRBD1 | CASRPFTGGAGTGELFF | TGTGCCAGCAGACCTTTTACAGGGGGCGCGGGCACCGGGGAGCTGTTTTTT
TRBJ1-6 | TRBV19 | NA | NA | CASSMDRDRSPLHF | TGTGCCAGTAGTATGGACAGAGACCGTTCACCCCTCCACTTT
TRBJ1-1 | TRBV14 | NA | NA | CASSLLTGSAFF | TGTGCCAGCAGCCTTTTAACAGGATCGGCTTTCTTT